This TCR beta chain appears in the sequencing data of a study of technical replicates of blood from four donors. CDR3 length: 17 amino acids. Trimming cost V 0 bases and J 4 bases; bases outside gene matches: 7. The germline V gene has CDR1 LGHNA and CDR2 YSLEER. The protocol was immunoSEQ multiplex PCR, while the TCRdb copy is restricted to in-frame clones and leaves out a portion. This table has about 70,000 clones, around 94% appearing once. This chain links TRBV4-3 with TRBJ2-3; 10 bases are a match to TRBD2. The source is a human donor in good health. Specimen: T cells isolated from PBMCs. CDR3 protein: CASSQDTGTSDADTQYF. Here the CDR3 DNA reads TGCGCCAGCAGCCAAGACACCGGGACTAGCGACGCAGATACGCAGTATTTT.